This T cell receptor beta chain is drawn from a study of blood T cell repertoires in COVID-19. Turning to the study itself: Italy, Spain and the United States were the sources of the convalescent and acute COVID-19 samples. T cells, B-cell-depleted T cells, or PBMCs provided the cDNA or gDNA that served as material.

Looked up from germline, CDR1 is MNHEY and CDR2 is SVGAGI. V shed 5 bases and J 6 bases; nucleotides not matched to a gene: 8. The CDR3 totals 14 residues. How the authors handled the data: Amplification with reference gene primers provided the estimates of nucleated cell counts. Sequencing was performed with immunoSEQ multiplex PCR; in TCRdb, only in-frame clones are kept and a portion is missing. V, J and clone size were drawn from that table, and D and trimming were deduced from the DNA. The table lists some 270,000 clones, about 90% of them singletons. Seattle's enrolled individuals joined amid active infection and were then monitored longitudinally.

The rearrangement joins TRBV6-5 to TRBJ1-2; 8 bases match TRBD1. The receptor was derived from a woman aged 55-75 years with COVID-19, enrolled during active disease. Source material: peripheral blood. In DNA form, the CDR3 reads TGTGCCAGCAGTCAGGACAGGGCAGGAGATGGCTACACCTTC. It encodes CASSQDRAGDGYTF.